This T cell receptor (beta chain) was documented in a study of cytomegalovirus exposure and HLA in healthy donors. General study points: A few CMV-associated chains were confirmed in vitro to be specific for CMV antigens.

The assay was immunoSEQ multiplex PCR, and TCRdb's table has in-frame clones only and misses some. The profile shows 140,000 or so clones, over 80% of them singletons. Donors were drawn from the approximately 110-subject validation cohort, separate from the roughly 610-subject first cohort. Concerning this clone itself: Its antigen is unknown.

V lost 0 bases to trimming and J lost 4 bases, with 15 bases between them. Germline V gene lookup returns CDR1 MNHEY and CDR2 SVGAGI. CDR3 length equals 16 residues. This TCR derives from a woman under 40 in good health and CMV-seropositive. The sample consisted of PBMCs. This sequence joins TRBV6-5 and TRBJ1-1, with a weak D call TRBD1 (6 bases). CDR3 coding DNA: TGTGCCAGCAGTTACTCGGCAGGGAGAGGGGGCACTGAAGCTTTCTTT. Translating it yields CASSYSAGRGGTEAFF.